The subject of this entry is one T cell receptor beta chain. The sample originates from a study of cytomegalovirus exposure and HLA in healthy donors. Primers for the PCR totalled 60 Vbeta and 13 Jbeta. The method was immunoSEQ multiplex PCR; TCRdb's version includes in-frame clones alone and lacks a portion of them. The sample has 95,000 to 150,000 clones, around 76% seen once. V lost 0 bases and J 3 bases, leaving 7 bases between the germline ends. The germline CDR1 and CDR2 sequences are SGHRS and YFSETQ. The CDR3 sequence is 15 residues long. This chain uses TRBV5-1 with TRBJ2-6; tentatively, D is TRBD1 (5 bases). This clonotype originated in a woman aged 60-75 years in good health and CMV-seropositive. Sequencing was done on a sample of PBMCs. This CDR3 reads CASSLGDSGANVLTF. The CDR3 region has the DNA TGCGCCAGCAGCTTGGGAGACAGTGGGGCCAACGTCCTGACTTTC.